This TCR beta chain was captured by sequencing in a study of T cell repertoires in cytomegalovirus infection. Looking at the study overall: Recently identified HLA-C-restricted CMV epitopes and well-studied HLA-B-restricted CMV epitopes were used by the study. Indicated by public TCR beta signatures were CMV infection and matching HLA type.

TCRdb itself ran the reads through MiXCR, one entry per CDR3 protein. There are roughly 570,000 distinct CDR3 sequences in the sample; just under 40% occur only once, and around 48% lies in the top ten. Study findings and constraints: The ex vivo response was dominated by HLA-C-restricted CMV-specific TCR beta clonotypes. The cumulative frequency of public TCR beta families identified carriers of CMV plus the relevant HLA.

This clonotype has only a few counts. Its antigen is currently unknown. Trimming removed 8 bases from V and 0 bases from J, with 11 bases in between. Germline V CDR1 and CDR2: SGHVS, FQNEAQ. This CDR3 is 14 amino acids long. The specimen was cultured PBMCs, collected from culture after CMV antigen stimulation. The V gene is TRBV7-8, the J gene TRBJ2-1, with unresolved D. This clonotype originated in a human donor in good health (CMV status not recorded). Some clones in this sample may be carry-over from other donors' samples. CDR3 amino acids: CASAADLSYNEQFF. The DNA of the CDR3 is TGTGCCAGCGCGGCCGACCTCTCCTACAATGAGCAGTTCTTC.